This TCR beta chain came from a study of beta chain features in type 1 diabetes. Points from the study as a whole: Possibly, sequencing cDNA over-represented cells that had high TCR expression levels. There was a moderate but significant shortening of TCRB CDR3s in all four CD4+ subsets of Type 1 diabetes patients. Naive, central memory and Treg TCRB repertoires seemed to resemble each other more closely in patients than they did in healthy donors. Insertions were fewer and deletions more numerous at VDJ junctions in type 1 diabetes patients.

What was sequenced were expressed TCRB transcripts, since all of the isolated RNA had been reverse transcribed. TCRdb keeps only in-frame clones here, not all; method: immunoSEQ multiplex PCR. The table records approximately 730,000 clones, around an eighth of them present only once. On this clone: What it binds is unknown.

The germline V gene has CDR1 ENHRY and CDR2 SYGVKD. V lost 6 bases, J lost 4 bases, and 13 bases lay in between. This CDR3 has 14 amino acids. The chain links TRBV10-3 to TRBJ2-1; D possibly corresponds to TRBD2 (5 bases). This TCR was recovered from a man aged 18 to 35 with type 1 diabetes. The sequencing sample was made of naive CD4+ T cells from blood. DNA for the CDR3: TGTGCCATCAGGTCCGGGGAGAATTACAATGAGCAGTTCTTC. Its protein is CAIRSGENYNEQFF.